A single sample gave rise to the 21 T cell receptor beta chains below, sequenced in a study of cytotoxic CD8 clonotypes in ibrutinib-treated CLL. Here immunoSEQ multiplex PCR was the method, and the copy in TCRdb shows in-frame clones only, minus some. Of approximately 150,000 clones in the sample, 77% were seen once. Sequences were derived from PBMCs, sampled after 12 months of ibrutinib treatment. The receptors were gathered from a human donor with chronic lymphocytic leukemia.

The chain is built from TRBV28 and TRBJ1-5, with 7 bases that match TRBD1. V gave up 4 bases and J gave up 9 bases; unmatched junction bases: 9. This CDR3 has 14 residues. Germline V gives CDR1 MDHEN, CDR2 SYDVKM. This CDR3 is CASSSGQLYRPQHF. The DNA of the CDR3 is TGTGCCAGCAGTTCGGGACAGCTTTATCGGCCCCAGCATTTT. Combining the CDR3 with reference TRBV28 and TRBJ1-5 gives the whole variable domain DVKVTQSSRYLVKRTGEKVFLECVQDMDHENMFWYRQDPGLGLRLIYFSYDVKMKEKGDIPEGYSVSREKKERFSLILESASTNQTSMYLCASSSGQLYRPQHFGDGTRLSIL.

The chain is built from TRBV19 and TRBJ2-3; D may match TRBD1 or TRBD2 (5 bases each). Trimming removed 3 bases at V and 2 bases at J, with 15 bases between. Germline assignment: CDR1 LNHDA and CDR2 SQIVND (reference sequence). The CDR3 is 16 residues long. DNA of the CDR3: TGTGCCAGTAGTATCGGCCGGGACGGATTCACAGATACGCAGTATTTT. Translation: CASSIGRDGFTDTQYF.

This clone was counted a few times. The V call is TRBV14, the J call TRBJ1-1; no reliable D call. The germline gives CDR1 SGHDN, CDR2 FVKESK. This CDR3 comprises 16 residues. V lost 1 base and J 0 bases, leaving 12 bases between the germline ends. CDR3 protein: CASSQAQFSLNTEAFF. The CDR3 nucleotides are TGTGCCAGCAGCCAAGCACAGTTTTCCTTGAACACTGAAGCTTTCTTT. The full variable domain, completed using reference TRBV14 and TRBJ1-1, is EAGVTQFPSHSVIEKGQTVTLRCDPISGHDNLYWYRRVMGKEIKFLLHFVKESKQDESGMPNNRFLAERTGGTYSTLKVQPAELEDSGVYFCASSQAQFSLNTEAFFGQGTRLTVV.

The table lists this clone with a few counts. This rearrangement joins TRBV5-6 to TRBJ1-2; D is undetermined. Germline V lookup: CDR1 SGHDT, CDR2 YYEEEE. CDR3 length: 12 residues. V lost 3 bases and J 4 bases, leaving 7 bases between the germline ends. The CDR3 sequence is CASSSGIYGYTF. CDR3 sequence (DNA): TGTGCCAGCAGCTCCGGGATCTATGGCTACACCTTC. The full variable domain, with the rest looked up from reference TRBV5-6 and TRBJ1-2, is DAGVTQSPTHLIKTRGQQVTLRCSPKSGHDTVSWYQQALGQGPQFIFQYYEEEERQRGNFPDRFSGHQFPNYSSELNVNALLLGDSALYLCASSSGIYGYTFGSGTRLTVV.

The CDR3: CASGLVLLGLNNEQFF. DNA of the CDR3: TGTGCTAGTGGTTTGGTACTTCTAGGGCTGAACAATGAGCAGTTCTTC. This chain links TRBV12-5 with TRBJ2-1; no firm D call. Between the trimmed V and J ends, which lost 0 bases and 5 bases, there was a span of 14 bases. The CDR3 runs to 16 residues. CDR1 is LGHNT and CDR2 is FRNRAP in the germline V gene. Combining the CDR3 with reference TRBV12-5 and TRBJ2-1 gives the whole variable domain DARVTQTPRHKVTEMGQEVTMRCQPILGHNTVFWYRQTMMQGLELLAYFRNRAPLDDSGMPKDRFSAEMPDATLATLKIQPSEPRDSAVYFCASGLVLLGLNNEQFFGPGTRLTVL.

The chain is built from TRBV6-1 and TRBJ1-2, with no clear D. The CDR3 is made up of 12 amino acids. Looked up from germline, CDR1 is MNHNS and CDR2 is SASEGT. Deletions cut 4 bases from V and 8 bases from J, with 11 bases between. The CDR3 reads CASSGTRFGYTF. Written as DNA, the CDR3 is TGTGCCAGCAGTGGAACCAGGTTCGGCTACACCTTC.

V is TRBV11-1 and J is TRBJ2-1; perhaps TRBD2 as D (6 bases). The CDR3 is 14 residues long. V gave up 8 bases and J gave up 0 bases, with 11 bases separating them. Germline CDR1 is SGHAT and CDR2 is FQDESV (reference sequence). CDR3 in amino acids: CASRRDSSYNEQFF. The CDR3 region has the DNA TGTGCCAGCCGCCGGGACTCCTCCTACAATGAGCAGTTCTTC. Looking up the rest from reference TRBV11-1 and TRBJ2-1 gives the full variable domain: EAEVAQSPRYKITEKSQAVAFWCDPISGHATLYWYRQILGQGPELLVQFQDESVVDDSQLPKDRFSAERLKGVDSTLKIQPAELGDSAMYLCASRRDSSYNEQFFGPGTRLTVL.

The rearrangement joins TRBV6-5 to TRBJ2-5; no firm D call. This CDR3 is 13 amino acids long. Germline V lookup: CDR1 MNHEY, CDR2 SVGAGI. V lost 7 bases and J 7 bases, leaving 16 bases between the germline ends. The CDR3 region is CASNQAGSSTQYF. In DNA form, the CDR3 reads TGTGCCAGCAATCAGGCCGGGTCGTCGACCCAGTACTTC.

V is TRBV27 and J is TRBJ2-5; TRBD2 might be the D (6 bases). Between the trimmed V and J ends, which lost 3 bases and 2 bases, there was a span of 16 bases. The germline CDR1 and CDR2 sequences are MNHEY and SMNVEV (reference sequence). The CDR3 has 16 amino acids. The CDR3 here is CASSFWVGGRQETQYF. The CDR3 nucleotides are TGTGCCAGCAGTTTTTGGGTGGGGGGACGGCAAGAGACCCAGTACTTC.

The chain carries TRBV7-2 and TRBJ1-5; no firm D call. The CDR3 extends over 12 amino acids. Germline CDR1 SGHTA, CDR2 FQGNSA. V lost 0 bases, J lost 15 bases, and 12 bases lay in between. The chain's CDR3 is CASSLAPGGLHF. CDR3 nucleotide sequence: TGTGCCAGCAGCTTAGCACCGGGCGGCTTGCATTTT.

This rearrangement joins TRBV7-8 to TRBJ2-2; 9 nucleotides align to TRBD2. Trimming took 5 bases from V and 6 from J; bases not matched to a gene: 13. The CDR3 sequence is 17 residues long. The V gene's germline CDR1 is SGHVS and CDR2 FQNEAQ. CDR3 bases: TGTGCCAGCAGCCCACGTGGAGCGGGAGGATATGCCGGGGAGCTGTTTTTT. Its translation: CASSPRGAGGYAGELFF.

The rearrangement links TRBV7-6 to TRBJ2-2, with no clear D. CDR3 length equals 15 residues. Trimming left V 2 bases short and J 3 bases short, with 10 bases between. Germline V gene data show CDR1 as SGHVS and CDR2 as FNYEAQ. CDR3 bases: TGTGCCAGCAGCTTACGGTACTCCGACACCGGGGAGCTGTTTTTT. Translated, it gives CASSLRYSDTGELFF.

V gene TRBV7-8 combines with J gene TRBJ1-4; 9 nucleotides align to TRBD1. The germline gives CDR1 SGHVS, CDR2 FQNEAQ. Trimming at V came to 5 bases and at J to 8 bases, leaving 9 bases not matched to a gene. CDR3 size: 15 residues. CDR3 region: CASSPRQGVKEKLFF. The DNA for the CDR3 is TGTGCCAGCAGCCCCAGACAGGGGGTTAAAGAAAAACTGTTTTTT.

The gene calls are TRBV27 and TRBJ1-3; D perhaps matches TRBD1 (6 bases). The CDR3 consists of 14 residues. Trimming took off 6 bases at V and 2 bases at J, with 11 bases between the two ends. Germline CDR1 reads MNHEY; CDR2 reads SMNVEV (reference sequence). CDR3 sequence reads: CASRGAGAGNTIYF. The CDR3 region has the DNA TGTGCCAGCAGGGGGGCGGGGGCTGGAAACACCATATATTTT.

The rearrangement links TRBV5-1 to TRBJ1-1; D gene ambiguous. V was cut by 3 bases and J by 4 bases, with 7 bases left in between. The V gene's germline CDR1 is SGHRS and CDR2 YFSETQ. This CDR3 is 12 amino acids long. The CDR3 here is CASSSGGTEAFF. CDR3 DNA: TGCGCCAGCAGCTCCGGCGGCACTGAAGCTTTCTTT.

The chain uses TRBV13 and TRBJ1-1; D ambiguous. In germline, CDR1 is PRHDT, CDR2 FYEKMQ (reference sequence). This CDR3 is 14 amino acids long. Trimming took off 1 base at V and 1 base at J, with 7 bases between the two ends. CDR3 amino acids: CASSLVSGNTEAFF. DNA of the CDR3: TGTGCCAGCAGCTTAGTGTCCGGGAACACTGAAGCTTTCTTT.

This clone was picked up one time. CDR3 in amino acids: CASSPGLVPNEQFF. The CDR3 DNA reads as TGTGCCAGCAGCCCCGGGCTAGTCCCCAATGAGCAGTTCTTC. This chain joins TRBV7-3 and TRBJ2-1; D remains unclear. CDR1 and CDR2 from the germline V gene are SGHTA and FQGTGA. The CDR3 loop spans 14 amino acids. V was cut by 5 bases and J by 6 bases, with 14 bases left in between.

This CDR3 reads CASSPRGPNEKLFF. Written as DNA, the CDR3 is TGTGCCAGCAGTCCCAGGGGGCCAAATGAAAAACTGTTTTTT. The chain carries TRBV13 and TRBJ1-4; 8 positions agree with TRBD1. Looked up from germline, CDR1 is PRHDT and CDR2 is FYEKMQ (reference sequence). CDR3 size: 14 residues. The V and J ends lost 6 bases and 5 bases, in that order; junction bases with no gene match: 5.

J is TRBJ2-3 and V is TRBV5-1, with 11 bases matching TRBD1. Germline-derived CDR1 and CDR2 are SGHRS and YFSETQ. This CDR3 has 16 amino acids. V gave up 4 bases and J gave up 4 bases; unmatched junction bases: 8. The CDR3 bases are TGCGCCAGCAGCCCACGGACAGGGGGCATCTCAGATACGCAGTATTTT. Residues: CASSPRTGGISDTQYF.

The rearrangement links TRBV11-2 to TRBJ2-7; 7 bases align to TRBD1. CDR1 is SGHAT and CDR2 is FQNNGV in the germline V gene. The CDR3 is 14 amino acids. V lost 3 bases and J lost 2; bases outside the gene matches: 4. Here the CDR3 DNA reads TGTGCCAGCAGCTTGGGCCAGGGGGCCTACGAGCAGTACTTC. Its translation is CASSLGQGAYEQYF.

The chain uses TRBV27 and TRBJ2-3, with unresolved D. Germline values: CDR1 MNHEY, CDR2 SMNVEV (reference sequence). V was cut by 5 bases and J by 2 bases, with 5 bases left in between. The CDR3 covers 12 residues. Here the CDR3 reads CASSLNTDTQYF. In DNA, the CDR3 is TGTGCCAGCAGTCTAAACACAGATACGCAGTATTTT.